This TCR beta chain emerged from a study of T cell responses to AZD1222 COVID-19 vaccine (dated by TCRdb to the early 2020s). In terms of the full investigation: AZD1222 recipients whose second dose came at about 4 weeks and those whose second dose came at about 12 weeks were combined into one group, since spike-specific TCR depth and breadth did not differ between the two schedules. Trial participants were enrolled by age into 18-55, 56-69 and 70-plus year subgroups, with roughly 160, 29 and 62 TCR-sequenced participants respectively. A total of more than 230 trial participants underwent TCR sequencing, of whom some 210 received two doses of AZD1222 and some 26 received two doses of the MenACWY control vaccine. What the authors observed across the whole study: Epitopes outside the regions mutated in the B.1.351 and B.1.1.7 variants were reportedly recognized by nearly half of the unique spike-specific TCRs. Participants were mostly white British and included more females than males, and it was suggested by the authors that clonal diversity may have been underestimated. After two AZD1222 doses, spike-specific TCR breadth and depth were significantly higher than at day 0 and than in MenACWY recipients. CD4 TCRs associated with the vaccine covered the entire spike protein, and the dominant responses were in regions 160-218 and 743-854. Conclusions about previously exposed vaccinees are limited because only 6 or 7 AZD1222 recipients were SARS-CoV-2 seropositive at baseline. In the small 56-69-year group, the increase in depth fell short of significance, most likely because of low power. Because no day 14 peak-response samples were available, repertoires were characterized only after the peak T cell response.

The CDR3 regions of human TCRbeta chains were analyzed by immunosequencing. The authors' pipeline ran thus. TCRs in the repertoires were matched against a reference library of SARS-CoV-2-specific TCRs that had been generated with the MIRA antigen-specificity platform. Breadth meant the fraction of unique TCRs that were SARS-CoV-2-associated, whereas depth meant the fraction of total T cells that were SARS-CoV-2-associated. Using the MIRA data, each spike-specific TCR was mapped to the spike region that the TCR reacts to and placed in a CD4 or CD8 class. Log10-transformed breadth and depth values were compared by one-way ANOVA with Sidak's multiple comparisons tests. The clones in this table, taken by TCRdb from immuneACCESS, are in-frame only. Not every clone is retained; where verified, under half of the shortfall comes from an unresolved V gene, and the cause of the rest is unknown. That table is the source of V, J and clone size, and D and trimming were worked out from the DNA. For this sample the table gives over 150,000 clones, of which about nine tenths were detected only once. Clones ranked in the top ten supply over 1.2% of the sample.

Interpreted using the paper, the time point label stands for: baseline before first vaccination. Samples from vaccinated people were obtained from the UK trials COV001 and COV002, which included a single-blind randomized controlled phase 2/3 trial of AZD1222 (ChAdOx1 nCoV-19) in healthy adults. For TCRbeta chain sequencing, PBMC samples from trial participants were taken at day 0 and at day 28 after the second dose. Notes on this clone: Its cognate antigen has yet to be identified. Base qualities were left out, and no much larger clone turns up one base away.

This sample comprised peripheral blood, obtained on day 0 of AZD1222 vaccination. The sequence derives from an adult in good health.

The nucleotides read TGTGCCAGCAGTACTCTGACAGTTCCTAATTCACCCCTCCACTTT. Translated, it reads CASSTLTVPNSPLHF. Here the chain combines TRBV28 and TRBJ1-6, with TRBD1 tentatively as D gene (5 bases match). The germline V gene gives CDR1 as MDHEN and CDR2 as SYDVKM. The CDR3 covers 15 residues, taking in both the cysteine and the phenylalanine. Left in the record is the CDR3 DNA by itself, 45 bases read in frame from the first base. Trimming at the junction amounts to 5 bases on V and 6 bases on J, and the germline ends lie 14 bases apart.